Judged by abundance, the clone carrying this T cell receptor (beta chain) is medium-sized. Its antigen is unidentified. The data were obtained in a study of type 1 regulatory T cells. At the level of the study: This in vitro CD4 product, T-allo10, is enriched for Tr1 cells and alloantigen-specific.

Using its own MiXCR run on the reads, TCRdb lists one record per CDR3 protein. The data show under 3,500 distinct CDR3 sequences, roughly 8% seen once. Germline CDR1 KGHDR, CDR2 SFDVKD. CDR3 length: 15 residues. V dropped 9 bases and J dropped 1 base, with 15 bases sitting between them. Sequenced material: cultured T cells, either the whole culture or a sorted T cell fraction (not recorded which). The chain employs TRBV24-1 and TRBJ2-1; D might be TRBD1 or TRBD2, each matching 5 bases. The sequence derives from a human donor in good health. CDR3 amino acids: CATEGRAESYNEQFF. CDR3 sequence (DNA): TGTGCCACCGAGGGGAGAGCGGAATCCTACAATGAGCAGTTCTTC.